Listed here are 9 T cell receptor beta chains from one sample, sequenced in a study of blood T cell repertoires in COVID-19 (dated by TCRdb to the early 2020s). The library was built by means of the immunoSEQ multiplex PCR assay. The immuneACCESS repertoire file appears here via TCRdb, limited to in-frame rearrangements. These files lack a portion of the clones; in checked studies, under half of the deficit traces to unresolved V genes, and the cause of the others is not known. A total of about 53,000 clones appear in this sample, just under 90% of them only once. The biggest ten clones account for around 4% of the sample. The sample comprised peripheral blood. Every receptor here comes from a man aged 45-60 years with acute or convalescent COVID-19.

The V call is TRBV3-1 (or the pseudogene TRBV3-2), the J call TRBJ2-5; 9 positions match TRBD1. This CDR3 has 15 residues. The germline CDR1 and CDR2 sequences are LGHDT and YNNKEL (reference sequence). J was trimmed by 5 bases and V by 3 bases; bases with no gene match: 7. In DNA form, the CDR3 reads TGTGCCAGCAGCCACGTACAGGGGGCCTGGGAGACCCAGTACTTC. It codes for CASSHVQGAWETQYF.

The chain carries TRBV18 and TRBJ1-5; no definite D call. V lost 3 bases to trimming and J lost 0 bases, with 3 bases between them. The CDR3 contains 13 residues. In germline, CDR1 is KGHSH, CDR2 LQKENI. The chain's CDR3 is CASSPSSNQPQHF. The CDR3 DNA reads TGTGCCAGCTCACCGAGTAGCAATCAGCCCCAGCATTTT.

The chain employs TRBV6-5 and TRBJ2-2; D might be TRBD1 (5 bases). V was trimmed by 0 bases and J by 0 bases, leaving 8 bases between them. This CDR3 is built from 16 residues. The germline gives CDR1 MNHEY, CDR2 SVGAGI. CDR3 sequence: CASSYSETANTGELFF. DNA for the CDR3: TGTGCCAGCAGTTACTCTGAGACAGCGAACACCGGGGAGCTGTTTTTT.

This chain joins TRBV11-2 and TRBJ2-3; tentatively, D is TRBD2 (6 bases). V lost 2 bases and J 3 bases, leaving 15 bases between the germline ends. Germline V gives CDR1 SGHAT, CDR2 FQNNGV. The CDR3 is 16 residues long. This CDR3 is CASSLRSASGTDTQYF. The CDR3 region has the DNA TGTGCCAGCAGCTTAAGGTCGGCGAGCGGGACAGATACGCAGTATTTT.

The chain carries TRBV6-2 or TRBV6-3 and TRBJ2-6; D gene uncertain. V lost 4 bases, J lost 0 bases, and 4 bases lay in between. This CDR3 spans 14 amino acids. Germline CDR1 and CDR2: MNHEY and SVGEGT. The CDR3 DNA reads TGTGCCAGCAGTTCAGGCTCTGGGGCCAACGTCCTGACTTTC. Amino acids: CASSSGSGANVLTF.

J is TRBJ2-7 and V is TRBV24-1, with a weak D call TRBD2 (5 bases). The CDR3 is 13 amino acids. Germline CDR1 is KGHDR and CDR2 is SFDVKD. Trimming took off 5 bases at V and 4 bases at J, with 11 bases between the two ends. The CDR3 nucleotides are TGTGCCACCAGTGGGACTCCCTCTTACGAGCAGTACTTC. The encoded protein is CATSGTPSYEQYF.

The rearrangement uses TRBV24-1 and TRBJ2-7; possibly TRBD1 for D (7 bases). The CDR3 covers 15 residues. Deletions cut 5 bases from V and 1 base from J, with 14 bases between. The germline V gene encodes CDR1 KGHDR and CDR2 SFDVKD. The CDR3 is CATSVLSGGSYEQYF. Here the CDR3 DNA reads TGTGCCACCAGTGTTCTCTCAGGGGGGTCCTACGAGCAGTACTTC.

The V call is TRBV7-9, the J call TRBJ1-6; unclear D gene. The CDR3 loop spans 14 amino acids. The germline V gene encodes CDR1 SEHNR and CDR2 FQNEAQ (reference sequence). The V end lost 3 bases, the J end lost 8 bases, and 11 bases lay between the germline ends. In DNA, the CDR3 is TGTGCCAGCAGCTTTTCTAGGGAGGATTCACCCCTCCACTTT. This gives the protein CASSFSREDSPLHF.

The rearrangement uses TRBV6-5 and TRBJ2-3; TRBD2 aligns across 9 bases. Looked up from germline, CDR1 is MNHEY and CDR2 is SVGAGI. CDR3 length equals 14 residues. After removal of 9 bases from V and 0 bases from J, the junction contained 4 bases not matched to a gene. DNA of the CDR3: TGTGCCAGTGGCGGGGGGGCTAGCACAGATACGCAGTATTTT. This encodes CASGGGASTDTQYF.